A single sample is the source of the 23 T cell receptor beta chains below, sequenced in a study of blood T cell repertoires in COVID-19. Produced via immunoSEQ multiplex PCR; TCRdb's table is partial and in-frame only. The sample contains about 150,000 clones, 65% to 85% of which appear only once. The material sequenced was peripheral blood. The receptors here all came from an elderly woman with acute or convalescent COVID-19.

The V and J genes are TRBV6-2 or TRBV6-3 and TRBJ2-2, with D possibly being TRBD2 (5 bases). The CDR3 is 15 residues long. Germline V gives CDR1 MNHEY, CDR2 SVGEGT. The germline V and J ends were trimmed by 0 bases and 7 bases, with 12 bases remaining between them. The CDR3 reads CASSYSGGTGGELFF. CDR3 DNA: TGTGCCAGCAGTTACTCCGGAGGTACTGGCGGGGAGCTGTTTTTT.

The V call is TRBV7-3, the J call TRBJ2-1; possibly TRBD2 for D (5 bases). Germline V gene data show CDR1 as SGHTA and CDR2 as FQGTGA. This CDR3 is 19 amino acids long. V shed 2 bases and J shed 1 base, with 21 bases lying between them. Written as DNA, the CDR3 is TGTGCCAGCAGCTTACGGGGATCAGGTGGTGGGAGATCCTACAATGAGCAGTTCTTC. Protein: CASSLRGSGGGRSYNEQFF.

The V and J genes are TRBV6-5 and TRBJ2-1, with a possible D match to TRBD1 (5 bases). CDR1 is MNHEY and CDR2 is SVGAGI in the germline V gene. The CDR3 contains 14 residues. The ends were cut back, 6 bases at V and 3 bases at J, with 12 bases in the middle. CDR3 protein: CASRAQGYYNEQFF. CDR3 nucleotides: TGTGCCAGCAGGGCTCAGGGTTACTACAATGAGCAGTTCTTC.

This clone was observed a few times. The chain couples TRBV10-3 to TRBJ2-3; TRBD2 agrees at 8 bases. This CDR3 spans 16 amino acids. V lost 4 bases, J lost 0 bases, and 6 bases stayed unmatched. Germline loops: CDR1 ENHRY, CDR2 SYGVKD. The CDR3 spells CAISGAPSGSTDTQYF. The DNA of the CDR3 is TGTGCCATCAGTGGAGCGCCTAGCGGGAGCACAGATACGCAGTATTTT.

The chain carries TRBV5-6 and TRBJ1-5; TRBD1 agrees at 7 bases. Trimming removed 3 bases from V and 5 bases from J; junction bases left unmatched: 11. The CDR3 totals 16 residues. Germline V CDR1 and CDR2: SGHDT, YYEEEE. CDR3 nucleotide sequence: TGTGCCAGCAGCTCAAGGGGACAGACTTACGATCAGCCCCAGCATTTT. Its protein product is CASSSRGQTYDQPQHF.

This clone has only a few counts. The rearrangement links TRBV7-3 to TRBJ2-3; 9 nucleotides align to TRBD2. The CDR3 has 15 amino acids. J was trimmed by 6 bases and V by 6 bases; bases with no gene match: 10. CDR1 SGHTA and CDR2 FQGTGA come from the germline V gene. CDR3 nucleotides: TGTGCCAGCAGTCCGGGCGGGAGGGGGATCGATACGCAGTATTTT. Translated, it gives CASSPGGRGIDTQYF.

The V gene is TRBV3-1 (or the pseudogene TRBV3-2), the J gene TRBJ1-2; 10 positions agree with TRBD1. The V gene's germline CDR1 is LGHDT and CDR2 YNNKEL (reference sequence). The CDR3 runs to 15 residues. The ends lost 4 bases at V and 9 bases at J; junction bases unmatched: 11. This CDR3 is CASSPSTTGGRRYTF. In DNA, the CDR3 is TGTGCCAGCAGCCCTTCGACGACAGGGGGCCGTCGCTACACCTTC.

The V call is TRBV6-5, the J call TRBJ1-2, with a tentative D call TRBD1 (5 bases). The CDR3 is 14 residues long. The ends were cut back, 7 bases at V and 14 bases at J, with 26 bases in the middle. Germline V lookup: CDR1 MNHEY, CDR2 SVGAGI. DNA for the CDR3: TGTGCCAGCATTCCCGGAGGGGTGGGGGTGTGGGGTACCTTC. The encoded protein is CASIPGGVGVWGTF.

The chain carries TRBV19 and TRBJ2-5; 9 positions agree with TRBD2. J gave up 5 bases and V 4 bases, and 14 bases lay outside the gene matches. The germline V gene has CDR1 LNHDA and CDR2 SQIVND (reference sequence). CDR3 length: 17 amino acids. The CDR3 sequence is CASSTIAGEGYRETQYF. The CDR3 bases are TGTGCCAGTAGTACGATAGCGGGAGAGGGTTATAGGGAGACCCAGTACTTC.

The chain has TRBV3-1 (or the pseudogene TRBV3-2) and TRBJ2-7; D might be TRBD1 (6 bases). The CDR3 covers 14 residues. V was clipped by 1 base and J by 5 bases, with 12 bases between them. Germline V gives CDR1 LGHDT, CDR2 YNNKEL (reference sequence). CDR3 nucleotide sequence: TGTGCCAGCAGCCAAGCCCGGGACATCCACGAGCAGTACTTC. Translating it yields CASSQARDIHEQYF.

This clone was seen a few times. The chain couples TRBV5-5 to TRBJ1-4; 11 bases align to TRBD1. The CDR3 is 14 residues long. With 7 bases clipped from V and 8 bases from J, the junction kept 7 bases outside the gene matches. CDR1 is SGHKS, CDR2 YYEKEE, per germline (reference sequence). The chain's CDR3 is CASGRDRGNEKLFF. The CDR3 nucleotides read TGTGCCAGCGGAAGGGACAGGGGGAACGAAAAACTGTTTTTT.

The chain recombines TRBV7-6 with TRBJ2-3; 9 positions agree with TRBD2. V was clipped by 4 bases and J by 4 bases; unmatched bases: 6. Germline V gene data show CDR1 as SGHVS and CDR2 as FNYEAQ. CDR3 length equals 15 residues. The CDR3 nucleotides are TGTGCCAGCAGCTCTGGCGGGGGGGCAGCAGATACGCAGTATTTT. Translating gives CASSSGGGAADTQYF.

The chain joins TRBV6-5 to TRBJ1-2; the match to TRBD1 covers 9 bases. The CDR3 runs to 14 residues. The germline gives CDR1 MNHEY, CDR2 SVGAGI. Trimming at V came to 10 bases and at J to 3 bases, leaving 9 bases not matched to a gene. The DNA for the CDR3 is TGTGCCACTTACAGGGGGCGTGTCGACTATGGCTACACCTTC. This sequence encodes CATYRGRVDYGYTF.

V gene TRBV2 combines with J gene TRBJ2-7; tentative D call: TRBD2 (5 bases). Trimming removed 4 bases from V and 5 bases from J, with 18 bases in between. Germline V gene sequence: CDR1 SNHLY, CDR2 FYNNEI. There are 15 residues in the CDR3. The CDR3 DNA is TGTGCCAGCAGTGCCGCGGGCCCCAAACGCCACGAGCAGTACTTC. This gives the protein CASSAAGPKRHEQYF.

The chain employs TRBV4-2 and TRBJ1-1, with a possible D match to TRBD1 (6 bases). Trimming removed 7 bases from V and 3 bases from J, with 9 bases in between. CDR1 LGHNA and CDR2 YNFKEQ come from the germline V gene. The CDR3 totals 12 residues. The CDR3 nucleotides are TGTGCCAGCACAGGGGTTGACACTGAAGCTTTCTTT. It is translated as CASTGVDTEAFF.

The V and J genes are TRBV5-6 and TRBJ1-2; D gene uncertain. The V end lost 0 bases, the J end lost 6 bases, and 15 bases lay between the germline ends. Per germline, CDR1 SGHDT and CDR2 YYEEEE. The CDR3 has 15 residues. The DNA for the CDR3 is TGTGCCAGCAGCTTGGTCAGTCTGAACTACAATGGCTACACCTTC. Residues: CASSLVSLNYNGYTF.

This rearrangement joins TRBV5-6 to TRBJ2-7; possibly TRBD1 for D (7 bases). Trimming removed 2 bases from V and 4 bases from J, with 13 bases in between. The CDR3 has 14 residues. Germline CDR1 and CDR2: SGHDT and YYEEEE. The CDR3: CASSFQGGGYEQYF. CDR3 sequence (DNA): TGTGCCAGCAGCTTTCAGGGGGGCGGGTACGAGCAGTACTTC.

With regard to this clone: Additional DNA sequences in this sample encode the identical CDR3. This chain uses TRBV24-1 with TRBJ2-1, with 7 bases identical to TRBD1. From germline, CDR1 is KGHDR and CDR2 SFDVKD. The junction had 1 base not matched to a gene; V was cut back by 2 bases and J by 7 bases. This CDR3 comprises 13 residues. This CDR3 reads CATSDSRGNEQFF. In DNA, the CDR3 is TGTGCCACCAGTGATTCCAGGGGGAATGAGCAGTTCTTC.

This chain links TRBV11-2 with TRBJ2-7; TRBD1 aligns across 10 bases. The trim removed 4 bases at V and 1 base at J, leaving 10 bases unmatched. This CDR3 comprises 17 residues. The V gene's germline CDR1 is SGHAT and CDR2 FQNNGV. The CDR3 protein is CASSSLRTGGRSYEQYF. CDR3 sequence (DNA): TGTGCCAGCAGCTCTCTACGGACAGGGGGAAGGTCCTACGAGCAGTACTTC.

The chain joins TRBV19 to TRBJ2-3; D remains unclear. V lost 1 base and J 6 bases, leaving 8 bases between the germline ends. The CDR3 runs to 13 residues. The germline gives CDR1 LNHDA, CDR2 SQIVND (reference sequence). CDR3 coding DNA: TGTGCCAGTAGTATAGTGCGTGCGGATACGCAGTATTTT. This gives the protein CASSIVRADTQYF.

The V gene is TRBV3-1 (or the pseudogene TRBV3-2), the J gene TRBJ2-5, with D maybe TRBD1 (6 bases). Germline V CDR1 and CDR2: LGHDT, YNNKEL (reference sequence). The CDR3 totals 14 residues. The V end was cut by 3 bases, the J end by 1 base, with 9 bases between. The CDR3 sequence is CASSQMTGQETQYF. CDR3 bases: TGTGCCAGCAGCCAGATGACAGGCCAAGAGACCCAGTACTTC.

This clone was detected a few times. The chain is built from TRBV28 and TRBJ2-3, with 10 bases aligning to TRBD2. Trimming at V came to 7 bases and at J to 4 bases, leaving 11 bases not matched to a gene. The CDR3 length is 16 residues. CDR1 is MDHEN and CDR2 is SYDVKM in the germline V gene. The CDR3: CASKKREGPRADTQYF. The CDR3 DNA is TGTGCCAGCAAAAAGCGGGAGGGCCCCCGCGCAGATACGCAGTATTTT.

The chain employs TRBV3-1 (or the pseudogene TRBV3-2) and TRBJ2-7; no clear D. Germline CDR1 reads LGHDT; CDR2 reads YNNKEL (reference sequence). Trimming took off 4 bases at V and 7 bases at J, with 17 bases between the two ends. The CDR3 loop spans 14 amino acids. CDR3 bases: TGTGCCAGCAGCCTACGAGGTTCCTTCTCTGAGCAGTACTTC. This translates into CASSLRGSFSEQYF.